This T cell receptor (beta chain) was obtained from a study of radiotherapy plus CTLA-4 blockade in lung cancer. This clone was counted between two and nine times. Sequencing was performed with immunoSEQ multiplex PCR; in TCRdb, only in-frame clones are kept and a portion is missing. The profile shows under 100,000 clones, approximately 80% of them singletons. In germline, CDR1 is SGHRS, CDR2 YFSETQ. The CDR3 totals 16 residues. V lost 0 bases and J lost 5; bases outside the gene matches: 4. This rearrangement joins TRBV5-1 to TRBJ2-3; 12 nucleotides line up with TRBD2. This receptor was identified in a human donor with non-small cell lung cancer that progressed on radiotherapy plus ipilimumab. The source material was peripheral blood, sampled from a patient treated with radiotherapy plus ipilimumab. CDR3 amino acids: CASSLVLAGGQDTQYF. The CDR3 nucleotides are TGCGCCAGCAGCTTGGTTCTAGCGGGAGGGCAAGATACGCAGTATTTT.